The T cell receptor beta chain described here comes from a study of cytotoxic CD8 clonotypes in ibrutinib-treated CLL. Sequencing was designed to attain a depth spanning 1 in 200,000 to 1 in 1 million T cells. Profiled with immunoSEQ multiplex PCR; TCRdb holds only in-frame clones, not every one. Among approximately 350,000 clones listed, over 55% were seen once. Remarks on this clone: Its specificity is unknown.

The V gene's germline CDR1 is SEHNR and CDR2 FQNEAQ (reference sequence). The CDR3 totals 12 residues. V shed 7 bases and J shed 2 bases, with 9 bases lying between them. Findings of the study overall: Clonality was higher at baseline than in age-matched healthy donors and tracked circulating CD8+ T-cell counts. Clonality, elevated at ibrutinib response, dropped back toward baseline at progression.

The origin of this receptor is a human donor with chronic lymphocytic leukemia. The V call is TRBV7-9, the J call TRBJ2-7; possibly TRBD1 for D (6 bases). The sequenced sample was PBMCs, obtained after 36 months of ibrutinib treatment. CDR3 DNA: TGTGCCAGCATGGGGACAACCTACGAGCAGTACTTC. This encodes CASMGTTYEQYF.